One sample yielded the 2 T cell receptor beta chains listed below, sequenced in a study of T cells in Graves' hyperthyroidism and ophthalmopathy. Regions amplified from RNA transcripts were the TCR beta CDR3 regions. HTBI primers were employed in a first-round RT-PCR of the TCR CDR3. MiXCR was run by TCRdb on the multiplex PCR reads, yielding one entry per CDR3 protein. Of hundreds of thousands of distinct CDR3 sequences listed, more than 15% were seen once; the top ten hold 2.5% to 4%. What was sequenced was blood. The source is a woman between 40 and 55 years old with Graves' ophthalmopathy.

The chain combines TRBV12-3 or TRBV12-4 with TRBJ1-2; 8 nucleotides line up with TRBD1. The CDR3 sequence is 13 residues long. Trimming took 6 bases from V and 6 from J; bases not matched to a gene: 6. The CDR3 spells CASSTQGVDGYTF. As DNA, the CDR3 is TGTGCCAGCAGCACACAGGGGGTGGATGGCTACACCTTC.

The genes are TRBV7-2 and TRBJ2-6; 9 nucleotides agree with TRBD1. The germline CDR1 and CDR2 sequences are SGHTA and FQGNSA. The CDR3 consists of 14 residues. The junction had 7 bases not matched to a gene; V was cut back by 4 bases and J by 12 bases. This chain's CDR3 is CASSSRTGDPVLTF. The CDR3 region has the DNA TGTGCCAGCAGCTCCAGGACAGGGGACCCCGTCCTGACTTTC.